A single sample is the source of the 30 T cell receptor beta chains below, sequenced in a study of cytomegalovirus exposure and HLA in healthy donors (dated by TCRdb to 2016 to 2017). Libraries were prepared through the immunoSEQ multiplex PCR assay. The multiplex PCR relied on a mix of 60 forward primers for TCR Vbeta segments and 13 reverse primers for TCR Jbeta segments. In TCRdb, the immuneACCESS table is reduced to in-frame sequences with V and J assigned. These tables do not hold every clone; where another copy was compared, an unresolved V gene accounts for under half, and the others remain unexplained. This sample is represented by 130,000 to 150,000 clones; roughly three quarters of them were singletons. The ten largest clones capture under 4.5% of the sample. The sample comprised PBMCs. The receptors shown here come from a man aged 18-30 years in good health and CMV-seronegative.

The CDR3 protein is CASSPGRETQYF. The CDR3 bases are TGTGCCAGCTCACCGGGGCGGGAGACCCAGTACTTC. J is TRBJ2-5 and V is TRBV18, with D possibly TRBD1 on 5 matching bases. V lost 3 bases to trimming and J lost 5 bases, with 7 bases between them. Germline lookup yields CDR1 KGHSH and CDR2 LQKENI. The CDR3 is 12 amino acids.

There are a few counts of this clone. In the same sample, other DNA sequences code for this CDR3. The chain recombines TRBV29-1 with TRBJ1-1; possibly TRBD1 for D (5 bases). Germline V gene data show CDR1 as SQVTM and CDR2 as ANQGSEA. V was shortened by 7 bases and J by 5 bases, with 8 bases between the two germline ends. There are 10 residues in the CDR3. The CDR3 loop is CSAGGTEAFF. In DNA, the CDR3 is TGCAGCGCGGGGGGGACTGAAGCTTTCTTT.

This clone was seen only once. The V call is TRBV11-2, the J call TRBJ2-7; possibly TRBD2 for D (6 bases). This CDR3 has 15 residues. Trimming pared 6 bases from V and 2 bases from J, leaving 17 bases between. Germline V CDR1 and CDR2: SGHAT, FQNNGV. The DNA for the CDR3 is TGTGCCAGCAGATCCCCCCGGGGGAGCACCTACGAGCAGTACTTC. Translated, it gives CASRSPRGSTYEQYF.

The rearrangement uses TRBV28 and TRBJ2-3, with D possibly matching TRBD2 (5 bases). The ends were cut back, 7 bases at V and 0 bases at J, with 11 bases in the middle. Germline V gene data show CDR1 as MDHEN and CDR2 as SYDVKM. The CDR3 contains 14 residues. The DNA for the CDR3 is TGTGCCAGCAACTTAGCGTTAAGCACAGATACGCAGTATTTT. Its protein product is CASNLALSTDTQYF.

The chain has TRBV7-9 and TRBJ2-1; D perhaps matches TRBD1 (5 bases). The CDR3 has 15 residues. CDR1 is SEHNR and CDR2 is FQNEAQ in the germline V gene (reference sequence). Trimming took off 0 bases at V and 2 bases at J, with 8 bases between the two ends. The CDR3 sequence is CASSLAGDAYNEQFF. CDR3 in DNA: TGTGCCAGCAGCTTAGCAGGGGATGCCTACAATGAGCAGTTCTTC.

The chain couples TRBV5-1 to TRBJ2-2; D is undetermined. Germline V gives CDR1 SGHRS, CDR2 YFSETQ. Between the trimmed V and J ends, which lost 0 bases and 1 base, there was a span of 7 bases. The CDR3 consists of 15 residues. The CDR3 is CASSLGRQNTGELFF. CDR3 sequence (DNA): TGCGCCAGCAGCTTGGGCAGGCAGAACACCGGGGAGCTGTTTTTT.

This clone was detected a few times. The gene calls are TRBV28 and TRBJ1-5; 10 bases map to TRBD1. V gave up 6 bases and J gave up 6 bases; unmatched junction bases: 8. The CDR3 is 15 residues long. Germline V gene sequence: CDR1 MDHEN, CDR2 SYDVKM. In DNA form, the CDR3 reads TGTGCCAGCAGGCCCGCCGGGACAGGGGCTCAGCCCCAGCATTTT. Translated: CASRPAGTGAQPQHF.

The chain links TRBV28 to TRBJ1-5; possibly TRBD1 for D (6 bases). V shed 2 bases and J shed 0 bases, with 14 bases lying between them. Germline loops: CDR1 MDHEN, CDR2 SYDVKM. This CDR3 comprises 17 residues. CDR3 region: CASSLRADSVSNQPQHF. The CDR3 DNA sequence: TGTGCCAGCAGTTTAAGAGCGGACAGTGTTAGCAATCAGCCCCAGCATTTT.

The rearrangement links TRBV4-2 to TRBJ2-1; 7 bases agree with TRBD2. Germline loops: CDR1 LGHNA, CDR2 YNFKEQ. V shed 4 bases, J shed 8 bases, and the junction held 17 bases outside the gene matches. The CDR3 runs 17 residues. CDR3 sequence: CASSLDAPGGTGDEQFF. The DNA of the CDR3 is TGTGCCAGCAGCCTAGATGCCCCCGGGGGGACGGGGGATGAGCAGTTCTTC.

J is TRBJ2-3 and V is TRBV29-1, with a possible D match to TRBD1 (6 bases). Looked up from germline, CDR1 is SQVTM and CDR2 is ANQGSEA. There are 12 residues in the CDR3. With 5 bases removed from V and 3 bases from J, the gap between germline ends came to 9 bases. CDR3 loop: CSVPDSTDTQYF. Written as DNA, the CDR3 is TGCAGCGTTCCGGACAGTACAGATACGCAGTATTTT.

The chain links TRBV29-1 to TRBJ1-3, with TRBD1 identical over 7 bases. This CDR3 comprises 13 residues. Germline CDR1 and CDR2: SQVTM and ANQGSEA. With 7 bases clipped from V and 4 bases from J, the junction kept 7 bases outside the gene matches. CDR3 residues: CSGSRGEGNTIYF. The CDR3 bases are TGCAGCGGAAGCAGGGGGGAGGGAAACACCATATATTTT.

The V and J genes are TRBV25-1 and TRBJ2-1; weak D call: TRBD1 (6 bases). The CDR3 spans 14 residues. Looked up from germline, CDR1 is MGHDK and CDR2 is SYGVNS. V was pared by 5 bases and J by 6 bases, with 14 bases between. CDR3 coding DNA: TGTGCCAGCAGTTCTGGGGGCGAGGGCAATGAGCAGTTCTTC. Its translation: CASSSGGEGNEQFF.

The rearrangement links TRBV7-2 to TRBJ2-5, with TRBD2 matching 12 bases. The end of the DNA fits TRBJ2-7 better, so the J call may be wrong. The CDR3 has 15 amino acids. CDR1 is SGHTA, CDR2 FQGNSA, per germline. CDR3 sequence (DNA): TGTGCCAGCAGCTTCGGGACTAGCGGGCTCGGCGAGCAGTACTTC. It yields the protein CASSFGTSGLGEQYF.

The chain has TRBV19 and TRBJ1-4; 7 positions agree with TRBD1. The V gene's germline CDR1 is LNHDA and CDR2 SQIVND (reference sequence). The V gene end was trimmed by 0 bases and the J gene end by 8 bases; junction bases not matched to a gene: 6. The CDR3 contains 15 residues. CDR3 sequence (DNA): TGTGCCAGTAGTATAGAGAGGGGGCCTCGAGAAAAACTGTTTTTT. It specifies CASSIERGPREKLFF. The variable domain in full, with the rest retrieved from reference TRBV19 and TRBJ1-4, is DGGITQSPKYLFRKEGQNVTLSCEQNLNHDAMYWYRQDPGQGLRLIYYSQIVNDFQKGDIAEGYSVSREKKESFPLTVTSAQKNPTAFYLCASSIERGPREKLFFGSGTQLSVL.

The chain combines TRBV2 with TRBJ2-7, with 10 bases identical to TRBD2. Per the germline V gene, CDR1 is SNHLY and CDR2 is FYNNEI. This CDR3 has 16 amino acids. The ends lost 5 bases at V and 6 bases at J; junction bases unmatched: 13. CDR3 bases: TGTGCCAGCAGTACCCTAGCGGGAGTCTTTTATCGCGAGCAGTACTTC. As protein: CASSTLAGVFYREQYF.

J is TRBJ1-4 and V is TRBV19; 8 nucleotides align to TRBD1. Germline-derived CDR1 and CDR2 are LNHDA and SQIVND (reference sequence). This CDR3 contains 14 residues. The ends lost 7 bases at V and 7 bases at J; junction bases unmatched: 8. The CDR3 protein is CASTKQGEGEKLFF. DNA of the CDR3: TGTGCCAGTACCAAACAGGGGGAAGGTGAAAAACTGTTTTTT.

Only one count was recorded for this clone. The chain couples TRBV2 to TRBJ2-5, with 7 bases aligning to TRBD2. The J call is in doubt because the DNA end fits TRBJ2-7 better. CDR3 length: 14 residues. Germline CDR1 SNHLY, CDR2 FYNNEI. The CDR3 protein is CASSLLARSDEQYF. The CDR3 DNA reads TGTGCCAGCAGCCTACTAGCGCGCAGCGACGAGCAGTACTTC.

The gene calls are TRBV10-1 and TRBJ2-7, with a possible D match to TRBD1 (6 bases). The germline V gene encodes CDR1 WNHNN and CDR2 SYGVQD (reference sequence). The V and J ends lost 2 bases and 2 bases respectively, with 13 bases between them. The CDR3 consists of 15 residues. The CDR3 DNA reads TGCGCCAGCAGTGAGGGGGGTGGGGGCGCCTACGAGCAGTACTTC. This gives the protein CASSEGGGGAYEQYF.

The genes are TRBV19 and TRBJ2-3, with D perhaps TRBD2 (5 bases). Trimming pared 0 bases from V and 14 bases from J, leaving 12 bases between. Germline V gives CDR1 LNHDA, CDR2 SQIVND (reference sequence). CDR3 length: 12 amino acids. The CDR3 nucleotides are TGTGCCAGTAGTATAGAGGGCCGACTAACGTATTTT. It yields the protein CASSIEGRLTYF.

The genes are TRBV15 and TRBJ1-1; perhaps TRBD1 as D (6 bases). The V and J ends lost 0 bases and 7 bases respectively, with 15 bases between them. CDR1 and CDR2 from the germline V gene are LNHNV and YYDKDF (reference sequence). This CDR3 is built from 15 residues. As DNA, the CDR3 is TGTGCCACCAGCAGAGATAGGGGGAGAAGTGTTGAAGCTTTCTTT. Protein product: CATSRDRGRSVEAFF.

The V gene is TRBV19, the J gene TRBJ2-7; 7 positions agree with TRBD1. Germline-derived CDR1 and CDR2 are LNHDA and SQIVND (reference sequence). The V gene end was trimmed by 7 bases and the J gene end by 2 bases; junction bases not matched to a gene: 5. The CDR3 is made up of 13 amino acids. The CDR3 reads CASNEGATYEQYF. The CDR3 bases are TGTGCCAGTAACGAGGGGGCCACCTACGAGCAGTACTTC.

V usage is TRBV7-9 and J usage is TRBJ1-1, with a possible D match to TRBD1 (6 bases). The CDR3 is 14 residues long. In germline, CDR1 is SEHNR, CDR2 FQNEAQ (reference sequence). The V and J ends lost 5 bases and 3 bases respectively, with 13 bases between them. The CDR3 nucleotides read TGTGCCAGCAGCCACAGGGTCGGGGACACTGAAGCTTTCTTT. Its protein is CASSHRVGDTEAFF.

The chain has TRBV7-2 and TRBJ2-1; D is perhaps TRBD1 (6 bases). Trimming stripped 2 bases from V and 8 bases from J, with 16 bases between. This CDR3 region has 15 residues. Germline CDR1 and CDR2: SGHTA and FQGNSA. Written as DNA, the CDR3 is TGTGCCAGCAGCTTACGGGCCCTCAGGGGCGATGAGCAGTTCTTC. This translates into CASSLRALRGDEQFF.

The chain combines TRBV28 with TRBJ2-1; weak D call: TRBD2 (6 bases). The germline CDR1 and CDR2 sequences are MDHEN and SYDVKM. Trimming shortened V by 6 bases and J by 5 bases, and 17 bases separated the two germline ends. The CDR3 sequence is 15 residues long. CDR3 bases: TGTGCCAGCAGCCCCAGACTAGGCAAAAACAATGAGCAGTTCTTC. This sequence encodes CASSPRLGKNNEQFF.

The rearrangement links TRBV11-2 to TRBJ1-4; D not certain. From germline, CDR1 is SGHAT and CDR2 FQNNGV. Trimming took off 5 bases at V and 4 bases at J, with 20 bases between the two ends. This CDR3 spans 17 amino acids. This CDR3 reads CASSPSRGWLFNEKLFF. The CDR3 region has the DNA TGTGCCAGCAGCCCCTCCCGCGGCTGGCTCTTTAATGAAAAACTGTTTTTT.

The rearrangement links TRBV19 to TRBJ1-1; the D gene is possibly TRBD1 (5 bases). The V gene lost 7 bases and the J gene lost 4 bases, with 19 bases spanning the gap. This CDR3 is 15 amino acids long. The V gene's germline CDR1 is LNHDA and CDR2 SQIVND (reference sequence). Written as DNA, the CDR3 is TGTGCCAGTAATTCCATTCAGGGAGGTGTCACTGAAGCTTTCTTT. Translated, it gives CASNSIQGGVTEAFF.

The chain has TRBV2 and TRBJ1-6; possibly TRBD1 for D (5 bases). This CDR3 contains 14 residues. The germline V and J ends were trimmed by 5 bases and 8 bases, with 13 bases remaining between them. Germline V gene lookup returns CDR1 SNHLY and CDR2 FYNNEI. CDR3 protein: CASSWQGSYSPLHF. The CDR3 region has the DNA TGTGCCAGCAGTTGGCAGGGAAGTTATTCACCCCTCCACTTT.

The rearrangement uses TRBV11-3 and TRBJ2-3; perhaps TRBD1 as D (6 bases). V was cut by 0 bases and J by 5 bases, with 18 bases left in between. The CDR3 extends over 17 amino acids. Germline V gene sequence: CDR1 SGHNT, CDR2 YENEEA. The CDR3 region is CASSLDKWGTHEDTQYF. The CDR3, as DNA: TGTGCCAGCAGCTTAGATAAGTGGGGGACACATGAAGATACGCAGTATTTT.

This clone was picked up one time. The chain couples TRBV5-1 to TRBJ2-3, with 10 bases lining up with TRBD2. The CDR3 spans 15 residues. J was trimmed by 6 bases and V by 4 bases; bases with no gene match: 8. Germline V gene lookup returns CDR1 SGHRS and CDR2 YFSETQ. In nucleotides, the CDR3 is TGCGCCAGCAGCCCGACTAGCGGGCCGGGGGATACGCAGTATTTT. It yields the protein CASSPTSGPGDTQYF.

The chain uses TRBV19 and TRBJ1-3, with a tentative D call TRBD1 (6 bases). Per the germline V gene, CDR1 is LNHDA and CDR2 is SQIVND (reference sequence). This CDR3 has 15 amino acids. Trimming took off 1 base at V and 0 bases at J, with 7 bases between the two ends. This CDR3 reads CASSIGGGSGNTIYF. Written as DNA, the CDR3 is TGTGCCAGTAGTATAGGAGGGGGCTCTGGAAACACCATATATTTT.